Below, 6 T cell receptor beta chains from the same sample are listed, as sequenced in a study of blood T cell repertoires in COVID-19. TCRdb keeps only in-frame clones here, not all; method: immunoSEQ multiplex PCR. This table has 86,000 or so clones, almost 85% appearing once. Sequencing used peripheral blood. Receptor source: a woman over 75 with acute or convalescent COVID-19.

The genes are TRBV2 and TRBJ2-2; 8 nucleotides match TRBD2. Trimming cost V 3 bases and J 6 bases; bases outside gene matches: 6. CDR1 is SNHLY and CDR2 is FYNNEI in the germline V gene. The CDR3 sequence is 15 residues long. CDR3 amino acids: CASSDGGGPPGELFF. As DNA, the CDR3 is TGTGCCAGCAGTGACGGGGGGGGGCCCCCCGGGGAGCTGTTTTTT.

This clone was counted at least ten times. The chain recombines TRBV12-3 or TRBV12-4 with TRBJ1-1; TRBD1 might be the D (5 bases). V gave up 5 bases and J gave up 11 bases, with 15 bases separating them. The CDR3 is 12 amino acids. The CDR3 loop is CASSLQGLGAFF. CDR3 sequence (DNA): TGTGCCAGCAGTCTCCAGGGATTGGGGGCTTTCTTT.

The V and J genes are TRBV5-1 and TRBJ1-1, with TRBD1 identical over 9 bases. CDR3 length equals 16 residues. CDR1 and CDR2 (germline): SGHRS, YFSETQ. V was pared by 4 bases and J by 2 bases, with 9 bases of the junction left unmatched. The CDR3: CASSITGGARNTEAFF. CDR3 DNA: TGCGCCAGCAGCATCACAGGGGGCGCGAGAAACACTGAAGCTTTCTTT.

This chain uses TRBV5-1 with TRBJ2-2; 8 positions agree with TRBD1. The CDR3 contains 14 residues. J lost 5 bases, V lost 5 bases, and 5 bases had no gene match. CDR1 is SGHRS, CDR2 YFSETQ, per germline. CDR3 sequence (DNA): TGCGCCAGCAGGGGACAGGAGTCGACCGGGGAGCTGTTTTTT. Protein: CASRGQESTGELFF.

The chain links TRBV6-1 to TRBJ2-3; 9 nucleotides line up with TRBD2. CDR3 length equals 17 residues. J gave up 2 bases and V 1 base, and 7 bases lay outside the gene matches. Germline V gene lookup returns CDR1 MNHNS and CDR2 SASEGT. CDR3 region: CASSEEYPGLATDTQYF. The DNA for the CDR3 is TGTGCCAGCAGTGAAGAGTACCCGGGACTAGCCACAGATACGCAGTATTTT.

The count of this clone is one. This chain joins TRBV2 and TRBJ2-7; TRBD2 agrees at 8 bases. The germline V gene encodes CDR1 SNHLY and CDR2 FYNNEI. V shed 7 bases, J shed 6 bases, and the junction held 11 bases outside the gene matches. The CDR3 is 14 residues long. The CDR3 protein is CASTVWGLGGEQYF. The CDR3 region has the DNA TGTGCCAGCACTGTTTGGGGACTAGGAGGCGAGCAGTACTTC.